This T cell receptor beta chain was obtained from a study of T cells expressing NK-cell markers. As for the study in general: Eight donors were sequenced, of whom seven were HCMV-seropositive, while the remaining one was HCMV-seronegative.

Study-wide points: What remained unclear was the HCMV specificity of expanded NKG2C+ T cell clones. In a handful of donors, dominant CD3+CD56+NKG2C+ clones formed about 1.0-8% of CD8+ cells.

CDR3 length equals 15 residues. The TCR beta cDNA came from 5'RACE template switching with UMIs. Following a re-call of the 5' RACE reads, TCRdb has one entry per CDR3 protein and lacks DNA. Recorded here are roughly 430,000 distinct CDR3 sequences; the top ten clones represent about 7.1%. A remark on this clonotype: Antigen specificity is unknown.

This sequence joins TRBV12-3 or TRBV12-4 and TRBJ2-3; TCRdb outputs TRBD2, but without DNA this stays unchecked. The source is a woman between 18 and 75 years old in good health. The sequencing input was blood T cells: a sorted CD56 or NKG2C T cell subset, CD4+ or CD8+ T cells, or bulk PBMC T cells (not recorded which). The CDR3 region is CASSFSASGTHTQYF.